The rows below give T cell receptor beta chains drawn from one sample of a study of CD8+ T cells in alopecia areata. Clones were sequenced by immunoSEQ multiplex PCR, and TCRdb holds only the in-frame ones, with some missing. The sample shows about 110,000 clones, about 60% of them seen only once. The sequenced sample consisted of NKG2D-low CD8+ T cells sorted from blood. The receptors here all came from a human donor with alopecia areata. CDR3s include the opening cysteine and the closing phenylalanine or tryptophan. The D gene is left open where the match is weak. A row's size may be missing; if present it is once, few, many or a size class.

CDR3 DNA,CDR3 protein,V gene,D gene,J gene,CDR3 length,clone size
TGCAGCGTTGACTCTAGCGGGAGGCGGTGGGAGACCCAGTACTTC,CSVDSSGRRWETQYF,TRBV29-1,TRBD2,TRBJ2-5,15,NA
TGCGCCAGCAGCCAAGCCCTTGCGGGAGGGTCCTACGAGCAGTACTTC,CASSQALAGGSYEQYF,TRBV4-1,TRBD2,TRBJ2-7,16,once
TGTGCCAGCAAACCCCGGACAGGCTTGGACTATGGCTACACCTTC,CASKPRTGLDYGYTF,TRBV27,TRBD1,TRBJ1-2,15,NA
TGTGCCATCAGCGCCCCCCTTAGCGGGAGAGGCGGCGAGCAGTACTTC,CAISAPLSGRGGEQYF,TRBV10-3,TRBD2,TRBJ2-7,16,once
TGTGCCAGCAGTCCTCGGGGAGCGGGACGGTACGAGCAGTACTTC,CASSPRGAGRYEQYF,TRBV27,TRBD2,TRBJ2-7,15,NA
TGTGCCAGCAGCTTAGAAGGGAATAATCAGCCCCAGCATTTT,CASSLEGNNQPQHF,TRBV7-9,NA,TRBJ1-5,14,few
TGTGCCAGCAGCTTGGAGGTCAGGGGCGTTAGCTCCTACGAGCAGTACTTC,CASSLEVRGVSSYEQYF,TRBV5-8,NA,TRBJ2-7,17,NA
TGTGCCACCAGCCCACGAGCCACCACGGGGGCAGATACGCAGTATTTT,CATSPRATTGADTQYF,TRBV15,NA,TRBJ2-3,16,NA
TGCAGCGTTGTCGGGGTTCCAAGCTCCTACGAGCAGTACTTC,CSVVGVPSSYEQYF,TRBV29-1,NA,TRBJ2-7,14,NA
TGTGCCAGCAGCACCAAGGACGGAAAAGAGACCCAGTACTTC,CASSTKDGKETQYF,TRBV11-2,NA,TRBJ2-5,14,few
TGCGCCAGCAGCCAAGCACCCTACCGCGGAGGGAGCTCCTACGAGCAGTACTTC,CASSQAPYRGGSSYEQYF,TRBV4-1,NA,TRBJ2-7,18,NA
TGTGCCACTTCACAGTATCAGAACACTGAAGCTTTCTTT,CATSQYQNTEAFF,TRBV6-5,NA,TRBJ1-1,13,NA
TGTGCCAGCAGCTTAGATCAGGGGGACAGCGGGGAAAAACTGTTTTTT,CASSLDQGDSGEKLFF,TRBV11-2,TRBD1,TRBJ1-4,16,NA
TGTGCCAGCAGCCAAGGGTATAGCGAGCAGTTCTTC,CASSQGYSEQFF,TRBV14,NA,TRBJ2-1,12,NA
TGTGCCAGCAGCGTGGGGGGCTATGGCTACACCTTC,CASSVGGYGYTF,TRBV9,NA,TRBJ1-2,12,NA
TGTGCCAGCAGCCCCCCGCGACCCTACGAGCAGTACTTC,CASSPPRPYEQYF,TRBV7-9,NA,TRBJ2-7,13,few